This TCR beta chain was retrieved from a study of blood T cell repertoires in COVID-19. Per the germline V gene, CDR1 is SGHTA and CDR2 is FQGNSA. J was trimmed by 6 bases and V by 1 base; bases with no gene match: 7. The CDR3 totals 15 residues. The assay was immunoSEQ multiplex PCR, and TCRdb's table has in-frame clones only and misses some. The sample includes about 280,000 clones, around 85% of them seen just once. Individuals aged roughly 18 to 95 years were recruited from about two dozen US areas. The study counted Cohort 3 donors as recovered given two negative PCRs, clearance, or symptom resolution.

This TCR derives from a woman between 50 and 59 years old who had recovered from COVID-19. The specimen was PBMCs or T cells enriched from blood (not recorded which). The J gene is TRBJ2-3, the V gene TRBV7-2, with 7 positions matching TRBD2. The CDR3 region is CASSLGGRELDTQYF. CDR3 bases: TGTGCCAGCAGCTTAGGAGGGCGGGAGCTGGATACGCAGTATTTT. The full variable domain, in which reference TRBV7-2 and TRBJ2-3 provide the parts outside the CDR3, is GAGVSQSPSNKVTEKGKDVELRCDPISGHTALYWYRQSLGQGLEFLIYFQGNSAPDKSGLPSDRFSAERTGGSVSTLTIQRTQQEDSAVYLCASSLGGRELDTQYFGPGTRLTVL.